These T cell receptor beta chains were read from a single sample in a study of cytomegalovirus exposure and HLA in healthy donors. Data came from immunoSEQ multiplex PCR; TCRdb stores just in-frame clones and leaves some out. This table holds 150,000 to 180,000 clones, about 88% found once. The specimen sequenced was PBMCs. These receptors were taken from a man aged 18 to 30 in good health and CMV-seropositive. CDR3s include the opening cysteine and the closing phenylalanine or tryptophan. Each record gives: clone size, D gene, V gene, J gene, CDR3 protein, CDR3 DNA. A D gene is named only where the DNA matches it firmly. Some rows have no size entry. The others give once, few or many, or a class for an expanded clone.

.	TRBD1	TRBV9	TRBJ2-7	CASSVWDREGVEQYF	TGTGCCAGCAGCGTATGGGACAGGGAAGGGGTCGAGCAGTACTTC
once	TRBD2	TRBV4-3	TRBJ2-1	CASSQGPGLAGGHEQFF	TGCGCCAGCAGCCAAGGTCCAGGACTAGCGGGGGGGCATGAGCAGTTCTTC
.	TRBD2	TRBV7-8	TRBJ2-2	CASSGSRVAGGMAGELFF	TGTGCCAGCAGCGGTTCCCGCGTAGCGGGGGGGATGGCCGGGGAGCTGTTTTTT
few	TRBD1	TRBV5-5	TRBJ1-6	CASSLYRDRGSPLHF	TGTGCCAGCAGCTTGTATCGTGACAGGGGTTCACCCCTCCACTTT
.	.	TRBV6-5	TRBJ1-2	CASSLGAGGPGGYTF	TGTGCCAGCAGTTTAGGGGCGGGGGGACCTGGAGGCTACACCTTC
.	.	TRBV15	TRBJ1-1	CATSRDSGSEAFF	TGTGCCACCAGCAGAGATTCGGGGTCTGAAGCTTTCTTT
.	.	TRBV4-2	TRBJ2-7	CASSQDPGQPHEQYF	TGTGCCAGCAGCCAAGACCCAGGACAGCCCCACGAGCAGTACTTC
.	.	TRBV6-6	TRBJ1-3	CASSYLAGASGNTIYF	TGTGCCAGCAGTTACTTAGCAGGGGCCTCTGGAAACACCATATATTTT
.	.	TRBV11-2	TRBJ2-7	CASSRDTTYEQYF	TGTGCCAGCAGCCGGGACACCACCTACGAGCAGTACTTC
.	.	TRBV19	TRBJ2-7	CASSAPGYEQYF	TGTGCCAGTAGTGCCCCGGGGTACGAGCAGTACTTC
few	TRBD1	TRBV6-6	TRBJ1-2	CASRLDRDEGYTF	TGTGCCAGCAGACTCGACAGGGATGAAGGCTACACCTTC
.	TRBD2	TRBV2	TRBJ2-7	CASSEILAGGPYEQYF	TGTGCCAGCAGTGAAATACTGGCGGGGGGGCCTTACGAGCAGTACTTC
.	TRBD1	TRBV28	TRBJ1-5	CASSSSGQGARQPQHF	TGTGCCAGCAGTTCCTCGGGGCAGGGGGCGCGGCAGCCCCAGCATTTT
.	.	TRBV18	TRBJ1-5	CASSPSGDYQPQHF	TGTGCCAGCTCGCCCTCCGGGGATTATCAGCCCCAGCATTTT
.	TRBD2	TRBV30	TRBJ2-3	CAWSSLAGLSTDTQYF	TGTGCCTGGAGTTCACTAGCGGGCCTTTCCACAGATACGCAGTATTTT
.	.	TRBV19	TRBJ1-5	CASSEPGLAIRPQHF	TGTGCCAGTAGTGAACCGGGACTGGCAATCAGGCCCCAGCATTTT
once	TRBD1	TRBV29-1	TRBJ2-1	CSVDSDRGLVNEQFF	TGCAGCGTTGACAGCGACAGGGGCTTAGTCAATGAGCAGTTCTTC
.	TRBD2	TRBV11-1	TRBJ2-1	CASSLVGRESYNEQFF	TGTGCCAGCAGCTTAGTGGGGCGGGAGAGTTACAATGAGCAGTTCTTC
.	.	TRBV10-3	TRBJ2-7	CAISDPGQGSYEQYF	TGTGCCATCAGTGACCCGGGACAAGGATCCTACGAGCAGTACTTC
once	TRBD1	TRBV5-1	TRBJ1-1	CASSIRTGNTEAFF	TGCGCCAGCAGCATCCGGACAGGGAACACTGAAGCTTTCTTT
once	.	TRBV25-1	TRBJ1-2	CASKLVQALCYGYTF	TGTGCCAGCAAACTCGTACAGGCTCTCTGCTATGGCTACACCTTC
.	.	TRBV6-1	TRBJ1-2	CASSERIGTHTF	TGTGCCAGCAGTGAAAGGATAGGGACACACACCTTC
.	.	TRBV13	TRBJ2-5	CASRLGLQETQYF	TGTGCCAGCAGATTGGGACTTCAAGAGACCCAGTACTTC
.	.	TRBV6-6	TRBJ2-7	CASSGLGSSSYEQYF	TGTGCCAGCAGCGGACTCGGGAGTAGCTCCTACGAGCAGTACTTC
.	.	TRBV19	TRBJ2-6	CASNDISGANVLTF	TGTGCCAGTAACGACATCTCTGGGGCCAACGTCCTGACTTTC
once	TRBD2	TRBV5-1	TRBJ2-1	CASSLDGGRRDEQFF	TGCGCCAGCAGCTTGGATGGCGGGAGGCGGGATGAGCAGTTCTTC
.	TRBD2	TRBV7-2	TRBJ2-7	CASSYAGTSSYEQYF	TGTGCCAGCAGCTACGCCGGGACTAGCTCCTACGAGCAGTACTTC
.	.	TRBV7-6	TRBJ2-7	CASSFGRDTYEQYF	TGTGCCAGCAGCTTCGGCAGGGACACCTACGAGCAGTACTTC
.	TRBD1	TRBV7-6	TRBJ1-6	CASSRRQGTDSPLHF	TGTGCCAGCAGCCGAAGACAGGGTACGGATTCACCCCTCCACTTT
.	.	TRBV6-5	TRBJ2-7	CASSSSRTPSYEQYF	TGTGCCAGCAGTTCTTCCCGGACACCCTCCTACGAGCAGTACTTC
.	.	TRBV15	TRBJ2-5	CATSSPPLRVQETQYF	TGTGCCACCAGCAGTCCCCCTCTGAGGGTCCAAGAGACCCAGTACTTC
once	TRBD1	TRBV7-9	TRBJ1-1	CASSSQGIGLNTEAFF	TGTGCCAGCAGCTCACAGGGGATAGGCCTGAACACTGAAGCTTTCTTT
.	TRBD1	TRBV27	TRBJ1-1	CASSPGGPISEAFF	TGTGCCAGCAGTCCAGGGGGCCCTATCTCTGAAGCTTTCTTT
few	TRBD1	TRBV30	TRBJ1-5	CAWSPQGQGWQPQHF	TGTGCCTGGAGCCCCCAGGGACAGGGCTGGCAGCCCCAGCATTTT
.	.	TRBV29-1	TRBJ1-2	CSARGGERGYGYTF	TGCAGCGCCCGAGGGGGGGAACGGGGCTATGGCTACACCTTC
.	.	TRBV7-2	TRBJ2-7	CASSLDWPPYEQYF	TGTGCCAGCAGCTTAGATTGGCCCCCCTACGAGCAGTACTTC
.	.	TRBV21-1	TRBJ1-2	CASSKLRVLSNYGYTF	TGTGCCAGCAGCAAACTCCGGGTCCTTAGTAACTATGGCTACACCTTC
.	.	TRBV5-1	TRBJ2-7	CASSFAAGTYEQYF	TGCGCCAGCAGCTTCGCCGCAGGGACCTACGAGCAGTACTTC
.	.	TRBV19	TRBJ1-5	CASSYSYSNQPQHF	TGTGCCAGTAGCTACAGTTATAGCAATCAGCCCCAGCATTTT
.	.	TRBV2	TRBJ2-3	CASSEWQGSTDTQYF	TGTGCCAGCAGTGAATGGCAGGGGAGCACAGATACGCAGTATTTT
.	TRBD1	TRBV5-4	TRBJ2-1	CASNPGTGSYNEQFF	TGTGCCAGCAACCCTGGGACAGGCTCCTACAATGAGCAGTTCTTC
.	.	TRBV2	TRBJ2-2	CASRETSTGELFF	TGTGCCAGCCGGGAAACTAGCACCGGGGAGCTGTTTTTT
.	TRBD2	TRBV6-4	TRBJ2-3	CASSDSAGTSSFDTDTQYF	TGTGCCAGCAGTGACTCAGCCGGGACTAGCTCGTTTGACACAGATACGCAGTATTTT
.	TRBD1	TRBV4-3	TRBJ1-6	CASSQVRTGVNSPLHF	TGCGCCAGCAGCCAAGTCCGTACAGGGGTAAATTCACCCCTCCACTTT
.	TRBD2	TRBV2	TRBJ2-1	CAAITSGSYNEQFF	TGTGCCGCCATAACTAGCGGGAGTTACAATGAGCAGTTCTTC
.	TRBD1	TRBV7-8	TRBJ1-2	CASSPGTGVNYGYTF	TGTGCCAGCAGTCCCGGGACAGGGGTTAACTATGGCTACACCTTC
.	.	TRBV4-3	TRBJ1-5	CASSQDPTGPQHF	TGCGCCAGCAGCCAAGATCCTACTGGGCCCCAGCATTTT
.	TRBD1	TRBV30	TRBJ2-7	CAWSAGQVSYEQYF	TGTGCCTGGAGTGCGGGACAGGTCTCCTACGAGCAGTACTTC
.	.	TRBV29-1	TRBJ1-2	CSVEVGSLGYTF	TGCAGCGTTGAAGTGGGCAGTCTGGGCTACACCTTC
.	.	TRBV6-5	TRBJ2-2	CASKGDTGELFF	TGTGCCAGCAAGGGGGACACCGGGGAGCTGTTTTTT